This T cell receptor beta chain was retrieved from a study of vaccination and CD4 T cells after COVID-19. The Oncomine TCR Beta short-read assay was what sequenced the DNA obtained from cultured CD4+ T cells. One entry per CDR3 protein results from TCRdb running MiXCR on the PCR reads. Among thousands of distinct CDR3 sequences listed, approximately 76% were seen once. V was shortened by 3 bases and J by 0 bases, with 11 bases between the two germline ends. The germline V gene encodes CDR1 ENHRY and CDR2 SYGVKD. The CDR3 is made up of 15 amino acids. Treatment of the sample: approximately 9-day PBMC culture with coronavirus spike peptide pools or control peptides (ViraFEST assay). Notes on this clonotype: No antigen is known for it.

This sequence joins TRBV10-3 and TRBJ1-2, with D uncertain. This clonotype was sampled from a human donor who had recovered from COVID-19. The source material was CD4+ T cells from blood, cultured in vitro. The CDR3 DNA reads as TGTGCCATCAGTGATCTCGGAGCCACTAACTATGGCTACACCTTC. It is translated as CAISDLGATNYGYTF.